This T cell receptor (beta chain) originates from a study of blood T cell repertoires in COVID-19. Study summary: From the United States, Italy and Spain came samples of acute and convalescent COVID-19.

Followed over time, Seattle patients had been enrolled while infection was active. The CDR3 is 15 residues long. V was cut by 5 bases and J by 2 bases, with 18 bases left in between. CDR1 and CDR2 (germline): GTSNPN, SVGIG (reference sequence). TCRdb keeps only in-frame clones here, not all; method: immunoSEQ multiplex PCR. This table holds hundreds of thousands of clones, roughly nine tenths found once. The sequence derives from a woman aged 25 to 39 with COVID-19, enrolled during active disease. Sequenced: peripheral blood. V and J are TRBV30 and TRBJ2-5, with D possibly being TRBD2 (6 bases). The DNA for the CDR3 is TGTGCCTGGCAGGACATACAAGGACTACAAGAGACCCAGTACTTC. This gives the protein CAWQDIQGLQETQYF.